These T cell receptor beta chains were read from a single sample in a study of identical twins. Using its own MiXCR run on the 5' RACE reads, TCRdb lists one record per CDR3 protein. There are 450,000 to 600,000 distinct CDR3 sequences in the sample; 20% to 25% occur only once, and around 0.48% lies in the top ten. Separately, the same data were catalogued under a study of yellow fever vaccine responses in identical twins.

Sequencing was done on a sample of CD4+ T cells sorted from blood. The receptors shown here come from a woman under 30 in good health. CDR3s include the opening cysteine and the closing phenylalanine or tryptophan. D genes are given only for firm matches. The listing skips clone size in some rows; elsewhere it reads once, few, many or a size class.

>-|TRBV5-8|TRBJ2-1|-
TGTGCCAGCAGCTCTGGACCGGGTAGTCAGTTCTTC
CASSSGPGSQFF
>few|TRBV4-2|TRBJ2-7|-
TGTGCCAGCAGACCCACAGGATACTCCTACGAGCAGTACTTC
CASRPTGYSYEQYF
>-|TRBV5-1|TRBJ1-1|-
TGCGCCAGCAGCTTAGGGGACGAGGCGGAAGCTTTCTTT
CASSLGDEAEAFF
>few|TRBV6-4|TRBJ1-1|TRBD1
TGTGCCAGCAGTGCCCCGACAGGGAGGACGGACACTGAAGCTTTCTTT
CASSAPTGRTDTEAFF
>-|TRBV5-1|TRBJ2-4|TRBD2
TGCGCCAGCAGCCCCAGACTAGCGGGGCCAATACTAGCCAAAAACATTCAGTACTTC
CASSPRLAGPILAKNIQYF
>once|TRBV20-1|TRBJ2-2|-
TGCAGTGCTAGAGTAACGGGAAACACCGGGGAGCTGTTTTTT
CSARVTGNTGELFF
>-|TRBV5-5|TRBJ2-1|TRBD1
TGTGCCAGCAGCCCCTCCGGGACAGAAACCTACAATGAGCAGTTCTTC
CASSPSGTETYNEQFF
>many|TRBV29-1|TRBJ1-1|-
TGCAGCGTCACCAAAGGAAGGAACACTGAAGCTTTCTTT
CSVTKGRNTEAFF
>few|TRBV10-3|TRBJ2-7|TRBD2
TGTGCCATCGGGACTAGCGGGACCGCCTACGAGCAGTACTTC
CAIGTSGTAYEQYF
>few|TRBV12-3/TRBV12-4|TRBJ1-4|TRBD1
TGTGCCAGCAGCCCAGACAGGGGGAAAAAGAGTGAAAAACTGTTTTTT
CASSPDRGKKSEKLFF
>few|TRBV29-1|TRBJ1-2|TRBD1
TGCAGCGTGCTGGGACAGGGTGGCTATGGCTACACCTTC
CSVLGQGGYGYTF
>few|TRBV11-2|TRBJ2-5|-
TGTGCCAGCAGCTTAGACAGGGGGGCCCAAGAGACCCAGTACTTC
CASSLDRGAQETQYF
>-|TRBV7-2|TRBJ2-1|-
TGTGCCAGCTATCGAAGGAGCTCCTACAATGAGCAGTTCTTC
CASYRRSSYNEQFF
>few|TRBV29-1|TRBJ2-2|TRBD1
TGCAGCGCCCCCACCTCAGGGGGAATTACCGGGGAGCTGTTTTTT
CSAPTSGGITGELFF
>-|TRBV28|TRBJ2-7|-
TGTGCCAGCAGTTTATCATACCCAGGCGGCTACTACGAGCAGTACTTC
CASSLSYPGGYYEQYF
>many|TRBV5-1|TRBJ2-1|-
TGCGCCAGCAGCTTTGTGGGGGGATCCTCCTACAATGAGCAGTTCTTC
CASSFVGGSSYNEQFF
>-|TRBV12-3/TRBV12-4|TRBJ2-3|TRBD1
TGTGCCAGCACTCGACAGGGGGCGAATACGCAGTATTTT
CASTRQGANTQYF
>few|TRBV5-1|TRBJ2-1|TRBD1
TGCGCCAGCAGCTTGAGGACAGGGGGCTACAATGAGCAGTTCTTC
CASSLRTGGYNEQFF
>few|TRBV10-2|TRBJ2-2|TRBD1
TGCGCCAGCAGTAACGGACAGGGAGGGGAGCTGTTTTTT
CASSNGQGGELFF
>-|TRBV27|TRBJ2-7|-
TGTGCCAGCAGTCGACAAGGTGGGAAGTACGAGCAGTACTTC
CASSRQGGKYEQYF
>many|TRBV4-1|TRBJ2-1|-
TGCGCCAGCAGCCAAGGGGGGGCACCGGATGAGCAGTTCTTC
CASSQGGAPDEQFF
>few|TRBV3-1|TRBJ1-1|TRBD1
TGTGCCAGCAGCAAAGGGACAGCGAACACTGAAGCTTTCTTT
CASSKGTANTEAFF
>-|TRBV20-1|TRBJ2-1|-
TGCAGTGCTAGAATGGACAGCAGGGAATACAATGAGCAGTTCTTC
CSARMDSREYNEQFF
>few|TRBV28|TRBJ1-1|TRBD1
TGTGCCAGCAGCCCGACAGGGTTCGACGCTGAAGCTTTCTTT
CASSPTGFDAEAFF
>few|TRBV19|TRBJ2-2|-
TGTGCTTGTAAACCCGGGGCGAACACCGGGGAGCTGTTTTTT
CACKPGANTGELFF
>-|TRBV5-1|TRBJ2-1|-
TGCGCCAGCAGCTCGGAGGGGACGTCTAAGCAGTTCTTC
CASSSEGTSKQFF
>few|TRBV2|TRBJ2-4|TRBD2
TGTGCCAGCAGTGAGGCTAGCGGGAGCCGAAAAAACATTCAGTACTTC
CASSEASGSRKNIQYF